The 10 T cell receptor beta chains given below trace back to one sample, sequenced in a study of cytomegalovirus exposure and HLA in healthy donors. A multiplex PCR was run with 60 Vbeta primers and 13 Jbeta primers. Profiled with immunoSEQ multiplex PCR; TCRdb holds only in-frame clones, not every one. The table records about 130,000 clones, approximately 80% of them present only once. The sequenced sample consisted of PBMCs. These receptors all stem from a woman aged 35 to 49 in good health and CMV-seronegative.

The CDR3 spells CASSESGGLLGYGYTF. In DNA form, the CDR3 reads TGTGCCAGCAGTGAATCTGGCGGACTCCTCGGGTATGGCTACACCTTC. This chain connects TRBV25-1 to TRBJ1-2; D gene unclear. Germline V gene data show CDR1 as MGHDK and CDR2 as SYGVNS. The V gene lost 1 base and the J gene lost 5 bases, with 17 bases spanning the gap. CDR3 length: 16 amino acids.

In this sample, this clone turned up a few times. V gene TRBV19 combines with J gene TRBJ2-7; 9 nucleotides agree with TRBD1. CDR3 size: 13 residues. The J segment lost 3 bases and the V segment lost 9 bases, leaving 6 bases of the junction unmatched. Per germline, CDR1 LNHDA and CDR2 SQIVND (reference sequence). The CDR3 sequence: CASDPGQGYEQYF. The CDR3 bases are TGTGCCAGCGATCCGGGACAGGGCTACGAGCAGTACTTC.

This clone was seen more than once but under ten times. This rearrangement joins TRBV7-2 to TRBJ1-5; unclear D gene. Germline V lookup: CDR1 SGHTA, CDR2 FQGNSA. The CDR3 is 12 amino acids. V was pared by 2 bases and J by 6 bases, with 5 bases between. The CDR3 loop reads CASSLTGQPQHF. The CDR3 DNA sequence: TGTGCCAGCAGCTTAACCGGTCAGCCCCAGCATTTT.

The CDR3, as DNA: TGTGCCAGCAGCTTAGGGCAGGGCGCAAACATTCAGTACTTC. Encoded protein: CASSLGQGANIQYF. The rearrangement links TRBV7-9 to TRBJ2-4; weak D call: TRBD1 (5 bases). The germline V gene encodes CDR1 SEHNR and CDR2 FQNEAQ (reference sequence). V was clipped by 1 base and J by 6 bases, with 10 bases between them. CDR3 length: 14 residues.

The chain links TRBV5-4 to TRBJ2-5; maybe TRBD1 (6 bases). Looked up from germline, CDR1 is SGHNT and CDR2 is YYREEE (reference sequence). Trimming stripped 0 bases from V and 1 base from J, with 7 bases between. The CDR3 contains 14 residues. The CDR3, as DNA: TGTGCCAGCAGCTTGGGGGACACCCAAGAGACCCAGTACTTC. This gives the protein CASSLGDTQETQYF.

The CDR3 DNA reads TGCGCCAGCAGCGGCGGGGGGTCGTTCAGCGTCTACGAGCAGTACTTC. Residues: CASSGGGSFSVYEQYF. The V and J genes are TRBV5-1 and TRBJ2-7, with 8 bases identical to TRBD2. There are 16 residues in the CDR3. The V segment lost 4 bases and the J segment 3 bases; nucleotides outside the gene matches: 12. Germline lookup yields CDR1 SGHRS and CDR2 YFSETQ.

The J gene is TRBJ2-3, the V gene TRBV29-1; D is perhaps TRBD2 (6 bases). V lost 7 bases, J lost 6 bases, and 20 bases lay in between. The CDR3 spans 14 residues. Germline V lookup: CDR1 SQVTM, CDR2 ANQGSEA. CDR3 loop: CSAGIGGVWDTQYF. In DNA, the CDR3 is TGCAGCGCGGGCATCGGGGGAGTGTGGGATACGCAGTATTTT.

There are a few counts of this clone. The chain is built from TRBV29-1 and TRBJ1-1, with TRBD1 as a possible D gene (5 bases). From germline, CDR1 is SQVTM and CDR2 ANQGSEA. The CDR3 covers 13 residues. With 4 bases removed from V and 4 bases from J, the gap between germline ends came to 13 bases. For the CDR3, the DNA is TGCAGCGTTGGCGGCGACAGACTCACTGAAGCTTTCTTT. Residues: CSVGGDRLTEAFF.

This clone was counted once. The chain joins TRBV25-1 to TRBJ1-2; D remains unclear. The length of the CDR3 is 17 residues. The germline V gene encodes CDR1 MGHDK and CDR2 SYGVNS. V was clipped by 0 bases and J by 4 bases, with 18 bases between them. CDR3 in DNA: TGTGCCAGCAGTGAATATGGAATGGCAGGTACGGCCTATGGCTACACCTTC. Translating gives CASSEYGMAGTAYGYTF.

The chain employs TRBV5-6 and TRBJ1-3; maybe TRBD1 (6 bases). The V end was cut by 4 bases, the J end by 4 bases, with 9 bases between. The CDR3 loop spans 13 amino acids. Germline assignment: CDR1 SGHDT and CDR2 YYEEEE. The CDR3 nucleotides are TGTGCCAGCAGCCCAACAGGGGGAAACACCATATATTTT. Translating gives CASSPTGGNTIYF. The variable domain in full, completed from reference TRBV5-6 and TRBJ1-3, reads DAGVTQSPTHLIKTRGQQVTLRCSPKSGHDTVSWYQQALGQGPQFIFQYYEEEERQRGNFPDRFSGHQFPNYSSELNVNALLLGDSALYLCASSPTGGNTIYFGEGSWLTVV.